This T cell receptor beta chain was sequenced in a study of shared clonotypes between healthy human individuals. The assay ran at deep level. The method was immunoSEQ multiplex PCR; TCRdb's version includes in-frame clones alone and lacks a portion of them. The sample includes 450,000 or so clones, 77% of them seen just once. Germline-derived CDR1 and CDR2 are SGHRS and YFSETQ. This CDR3 spans 9 amino acids. This clone was observed once. A far more abundant clone sits one base away, making this likely a read error. This receptor was taken from a woman between 40 and 55 years old in good health. Some clones in this sample may be carry-over from other donors' samples. Source material: PBMCs. This chain joins TRBV5-1 and TRBJ1-2, with D unclear. CDR3 sequence reads: CVRDDGYTF. CDR3 DNA: TGCGTCAGAGACGACGGCTACACCTTC.